This T cell receptor (beta chain) was captured by sequencing in a study of cytomegalovirus exposure and HLA in healthy donors. The PCR made use of 60 Vbeta and 13 Jbeta primers. In the original workflow: In a later analysis, about 9.9 million of 60 million to 80 million unique beta chains occurred in at least two donors. Here immunoSEQ multiplex PCR was the method, and the copy in TCRdb shows in-frame clones only, minus some. The V and J calls and clone size come from that table; D and trimming were worked out from the DNA. The profile shows around 130,000 clones, 65% to 90% of them singletons. V lost 6 bases to trimming and J lost 7 bases; unmatched junction nucleotides: 11. This CDR3 is 15 amino acids long. Germline V lookup: CDR1 SGHNT, CDR2 YENEEA.

The chain has TRBV11-3 and TRBJ2-1, with TRBD2 matching 8 bases. This receptor was obtained from a middle-aged woman in good health and CMV-seronegative. The source material was PBMCs. The CDR3 DNA sequence: TGTGCCAGCAGTAGCGGGGCCTATGGTCAGAATGAGCAGTTCTTC. Encoded protein: CASSSGAYGQNEQFF.